The text below deals with one T cell receptor (beta chain). Its antigen is undetermined. The record originates from a study of cytomegalovirus exposure and HLA in healthy donors. Primers included in the PCR were 60 Vbeta and 13 Jbeta primers. Produced via immunoSEQ multiplex PCR; TCRdb's table is partial and in-frame only. The data contain about 130,000 clones, roughly 78% of them singletons. The study's findings and limits: HLA allele associations emerged for around 15,000 TCR beta sequences in a later analysis, at 0.05 false discovery rate. When analyzed later, a missense DCLRE1C variant was found to be linked to TCR beta V- and J-gene trimming. An analysis done earlier found most TCR beta V segments productive about 87% or about 30% of the time. Some TCR beta chains (roughly 150 of them) were listed as cytomegalovirus-associated.

Sequencing was done on a sample of PBMCs. The sequence was collected from a male donor in good health and CMV-seronegative.

In DNA form, the CDR3 reads TGCGCCAGCAGCGCGGACACGGGCTACGAGCAGTACTTC. Its protein is CASSADTGYEQYF. The V and J genes are TRBV4-1 and TRBJ2-7; a possible D gene is TRBD1 (5 bases). V shed 5 bases and J shed 3 bases, with 11 bases lying between them. The length of the CDR3 is 13 residues. Germline V gene data show CDR1 as MGHRA and CDR2 as YSYEKL.